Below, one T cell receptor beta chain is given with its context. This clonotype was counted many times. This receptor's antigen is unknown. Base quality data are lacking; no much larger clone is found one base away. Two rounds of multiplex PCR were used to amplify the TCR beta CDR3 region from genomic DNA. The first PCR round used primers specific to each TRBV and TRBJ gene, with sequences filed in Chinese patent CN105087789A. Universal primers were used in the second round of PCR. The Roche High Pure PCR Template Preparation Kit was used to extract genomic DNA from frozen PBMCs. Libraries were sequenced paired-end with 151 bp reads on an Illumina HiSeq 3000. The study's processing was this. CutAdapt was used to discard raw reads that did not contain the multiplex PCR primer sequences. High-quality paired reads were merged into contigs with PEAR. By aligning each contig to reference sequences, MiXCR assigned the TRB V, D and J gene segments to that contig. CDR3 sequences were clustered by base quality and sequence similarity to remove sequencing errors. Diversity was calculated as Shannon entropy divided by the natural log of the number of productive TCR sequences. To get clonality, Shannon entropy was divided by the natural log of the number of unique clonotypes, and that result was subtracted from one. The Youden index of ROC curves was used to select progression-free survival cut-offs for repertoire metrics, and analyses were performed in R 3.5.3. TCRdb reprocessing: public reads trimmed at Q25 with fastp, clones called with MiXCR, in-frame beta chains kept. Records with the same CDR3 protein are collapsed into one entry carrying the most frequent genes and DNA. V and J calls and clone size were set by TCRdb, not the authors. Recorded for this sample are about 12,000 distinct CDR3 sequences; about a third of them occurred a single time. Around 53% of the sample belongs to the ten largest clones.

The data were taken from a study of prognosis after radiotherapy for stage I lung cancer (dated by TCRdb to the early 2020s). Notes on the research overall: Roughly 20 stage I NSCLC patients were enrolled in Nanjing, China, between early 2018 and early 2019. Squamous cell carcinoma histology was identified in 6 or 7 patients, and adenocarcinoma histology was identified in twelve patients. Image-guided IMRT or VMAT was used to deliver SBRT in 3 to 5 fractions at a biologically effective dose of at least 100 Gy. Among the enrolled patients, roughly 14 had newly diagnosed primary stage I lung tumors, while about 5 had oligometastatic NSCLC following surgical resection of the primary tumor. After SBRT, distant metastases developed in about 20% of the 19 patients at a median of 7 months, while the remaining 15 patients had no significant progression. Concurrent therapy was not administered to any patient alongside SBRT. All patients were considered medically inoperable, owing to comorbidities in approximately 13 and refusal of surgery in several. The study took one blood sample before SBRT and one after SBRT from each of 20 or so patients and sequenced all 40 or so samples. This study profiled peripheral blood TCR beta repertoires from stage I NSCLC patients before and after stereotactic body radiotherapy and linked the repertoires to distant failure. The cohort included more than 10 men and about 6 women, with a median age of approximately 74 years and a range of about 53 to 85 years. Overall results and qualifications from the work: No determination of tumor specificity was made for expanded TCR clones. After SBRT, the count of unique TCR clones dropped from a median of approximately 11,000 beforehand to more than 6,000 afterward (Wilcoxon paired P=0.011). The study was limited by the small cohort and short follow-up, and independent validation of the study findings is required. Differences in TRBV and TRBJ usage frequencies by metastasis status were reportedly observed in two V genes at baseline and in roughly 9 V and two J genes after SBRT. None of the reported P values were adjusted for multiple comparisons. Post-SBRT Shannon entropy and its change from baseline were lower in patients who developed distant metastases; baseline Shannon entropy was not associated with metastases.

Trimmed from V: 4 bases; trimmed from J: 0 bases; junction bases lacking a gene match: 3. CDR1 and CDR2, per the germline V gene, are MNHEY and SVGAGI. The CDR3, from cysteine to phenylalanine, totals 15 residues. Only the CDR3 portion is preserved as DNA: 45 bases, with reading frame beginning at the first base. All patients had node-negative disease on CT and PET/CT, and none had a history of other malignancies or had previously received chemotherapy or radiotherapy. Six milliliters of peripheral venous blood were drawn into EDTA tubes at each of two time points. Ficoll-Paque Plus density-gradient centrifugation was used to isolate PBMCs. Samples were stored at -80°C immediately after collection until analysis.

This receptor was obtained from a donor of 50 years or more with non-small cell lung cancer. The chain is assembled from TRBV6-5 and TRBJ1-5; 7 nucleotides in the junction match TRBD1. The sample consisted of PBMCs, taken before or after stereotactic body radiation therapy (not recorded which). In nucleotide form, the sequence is TGTGCCAGCAGTTTGACAGGGATTAGCAATCAGCCCCAGCATTTT. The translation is CASSLTGISNQPQHF.